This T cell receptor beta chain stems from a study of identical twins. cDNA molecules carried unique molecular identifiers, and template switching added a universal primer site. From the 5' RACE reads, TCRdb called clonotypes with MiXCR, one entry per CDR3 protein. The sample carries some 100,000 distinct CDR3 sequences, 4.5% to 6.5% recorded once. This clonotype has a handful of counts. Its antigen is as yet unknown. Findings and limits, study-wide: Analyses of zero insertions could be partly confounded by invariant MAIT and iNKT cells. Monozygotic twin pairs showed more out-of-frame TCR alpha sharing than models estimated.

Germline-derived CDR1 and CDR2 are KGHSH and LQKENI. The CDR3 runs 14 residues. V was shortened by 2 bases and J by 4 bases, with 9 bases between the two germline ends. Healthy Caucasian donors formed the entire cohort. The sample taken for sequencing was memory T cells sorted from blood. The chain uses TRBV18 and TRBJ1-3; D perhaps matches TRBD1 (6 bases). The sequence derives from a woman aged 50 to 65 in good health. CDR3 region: CASSPRGEGNTIYF. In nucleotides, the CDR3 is TGTGCCAGCTCACCAAGGGGGGAAGGAAACACCATATATTTT.